This T cell receptor (beta chain) was recorded in a study of CD8 T cells in ankylosing spondylitis. The CDR3 sequence is 12 residues long. V lost 8 bases and J 4 bases, leaving 6 bases between the germline ends. Germline V gene lookup returns CDR1 MGHDK and CDR2 SYGVNS. This clonotype was seen a handful of times. One entry per CDR3 protein, called by TCRdb with MiXCR from the 5' RACE reads. The repertoire holds 150,000 or so distinct CDR3 sequences, with around a third as singletons. The sequence derives from a male donor with ankylosing spondylitis. V usage is TRBV25-1 and J usage is TRBJ1-6; D not resolved. Sequenced sample: synovial fluid, either unsorted or a sorted T cell fraction (not recorded which). The CDR3 loop is CASGRYNSPLHF. The CDR3 DNA follows: TGTGCCAGCGGACGGTATAATTCACCCCTCCACTTT.